This TCR beta chain was found in a study of blood T cell repertoires in COVID-19 (TCRdb year 2020). Regarding the study in general: The collaborator samples originated in the United States, Italy and Spain and spanned the acute and convalescent phases of COVID-19. Nearly every sample came with metadata listing a de-identified subject ID, COVID-19 status, age in years and sex. Where HLA class I and class II types were available, the types were taken from metadata supplied by the sample provider, not from assay-based typing. The repertoires were released in a freely available public database meant as a resource for research on the immune response to SARS-CoV-2. The samples were drawn from two sources: the first 160 participants of the ongoing ImmuneRACE study, and over 1,000 subjects contributed by 6 global collaborators. The prospective study material was composed of cDNA or gDNA derived from T cells, B-cell-depleted T cells, or PBMCs. Deeply sampled blood TCRbeta repertoires from subjects exposed to, actively infected with, or recovered from COVID-19 were included in the dataset. The investigation overall reported the following: The quantity of clinical and demographic metadata differed by source and by participant and was supplied without curation.

TCRbeta CDR3 regions were amplified from genomic DNA using the immunoSEQ Assay, a bias-controlled multiplex PCR. The authors processed their data as follows. The number of nucleated cells in each sample was estimated by amplification of reference gene primers within the assay. Sequence reads were collapsed and filtered to measure the absolute abundance of every unique TCRbeta CDR3 rearrangement. Productive Simpson clonality was computed per sample as the square root of Simpson's diversity index over productive rearrangements. This immuneACCESS table, as held by TCRdb, lists in-frame sequences with V and J called but not all clones. Of the missing ones, under half trace to an unresolved V gene in checked studies; the others have no known cause. V, J and clone size are those of that table, while D and trimming were read from the DNA. This sample lists some 200,000 clones; 89% were detected once. The ten largest clones take up 4% to 5.5% of the sample.

From its cysteine to its phenylalanine, the CDR3 spans 15 amino acids. Only CDR3 DNA is held: 45 bases, read in frame from base 1. The V and J ends are trimmed by 1 base and 1 base, leaving 9 bases between them. Sequences SGHTA (CDR1) and FQGTGA (CDR2) are obtained from the germline V gene. This clone was recorded only once. This receptor's antigen is unknown. No qualities accompany the bases; no much larger clone lies one base away. The collaborating institutions used their own protocols to collect whole blood in K2EDTA tubes. For TCRbeta analysis, collaborator samples were shipped as frozen whole blood, as isolated PBMCs, or as DNA extracted from either sample type.

The receptor comes from a woman aged 40 to 50 with acute or convalescent COVID-19. The sequence links TRBV7-3 to TRBJ2-3; the D segment cannot be called with confidence. Sequencing was carried out using peripheral blood. The sequence in DNA is TGTGCCAGCAGCTTAAGCGCTAGTGGCACAGATACGCAGTATTTT. Its product reads: CASSLSASGTDTQYF.